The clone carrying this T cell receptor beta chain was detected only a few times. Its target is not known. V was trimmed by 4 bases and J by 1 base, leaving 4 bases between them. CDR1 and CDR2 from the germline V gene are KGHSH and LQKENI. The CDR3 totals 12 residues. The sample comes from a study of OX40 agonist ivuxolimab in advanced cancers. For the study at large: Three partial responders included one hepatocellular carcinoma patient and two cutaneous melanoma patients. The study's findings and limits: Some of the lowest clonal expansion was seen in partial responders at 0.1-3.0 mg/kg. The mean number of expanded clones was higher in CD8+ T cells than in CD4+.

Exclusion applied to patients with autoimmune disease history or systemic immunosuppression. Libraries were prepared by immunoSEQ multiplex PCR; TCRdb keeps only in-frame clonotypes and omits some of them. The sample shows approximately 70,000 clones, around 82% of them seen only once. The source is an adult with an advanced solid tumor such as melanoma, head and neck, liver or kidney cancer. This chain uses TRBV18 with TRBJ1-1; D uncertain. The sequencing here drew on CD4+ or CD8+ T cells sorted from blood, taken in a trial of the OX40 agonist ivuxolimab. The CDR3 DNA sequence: TGTGCCAGCTCACAGGGGAACACTGAAGCTTTCTTT. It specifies CASSQGNTEAFF.